The entry that follows covers one TCR beta chain sequence. Its antigen is unidentified. Germline V lookup: CDR1 LGHDT, CDR2 YNNKEL (reference sequence). The length of the CDR3 is 18 residues. V was clipped by 1 base and J by 2 bases, with 19 bases between them. The data stem from a study of identical twins. Study results and limitations: The same donors were not followed; conclusions instead depended on cross-sectional statistical analysis. The study found that models underestimated out-of-frame TCR alpha sharing in monozygotic twins.

TCRdb recomputed calls from the 5' RACE reads with MiXCR, one row per CDR3 protein. Among 310,000 or so distinct CDR3 sequences listed, roughly 8.6% were seen once. The same data also went into a second study, on yellow fever vaccine responses in identical twins. As that report states: Twins reportedly had a vaccine T cell response that seemed partly convergent, partly personalized.

This TCR was recovered from a young woman in good health. Sequencing input: CD8+ T cells sorted from blood. This sequence joins TRBV3-1 and TRBJ2-3, with a weak D call TRBD2 (6 bases). The CDR3 DNA sequence: TGTGCCAGCAGCCAAGTGGGGACGGAGGGTACCGACACAGATACGCAGTATTTT. It is translated as CASSQVGTEGTDTDTQYF.